The 22 T cell receptor beta chains listed next were all sequenced from one sample in a study of T cells expressing NK-cell markers (dated by TCRdb to between 2020 and 2021). The protocol used for the library was 5' RACE. Sequencing instrument: Illumina HiSeq 2000. TCRdb reprocessed the raw reads; every CDR3 protein sequence is a single record, and DNA is not supplied. Per the sample table, the count is about half a million distinct CDR3 sequences. The ten largest make up 1.4% to 1.5% of the sample. The sequencing sample was made of blood T cells: a sorted CD56 or NKG2C T cell subset, CD4+ or CD8+ T cells, or bulk PBMC T cells (not recorded which). These receptors were taken from a woman aged 50 to 60 in good health. Donor details come from another sample of the same person, matched by shared clones.

The chain uses TRBV12-3 or TRBV12-4 and TRBJ2-5; absent DNA, TCRdb's TRBD1 call cannot be checked. CDR3 size: 15 residues. The chain's CDR3 is CASSLRTGGQETQYF.

This chain uses TRBV4-1 with TRBJ2-1. This CDR3 region has 13 residues. The germline V gene encodes CDR1 MGHRA and CDR2 YSYEKL. CDR3 amino acids: CASSQAAYNEQFF.

This chain links TRBV6-2 or TRBV6-3 with TRBJ2-1; TCRdb's D gene call, TRBD2, goes unchecked for lack of DNA. Germline V CDR1 and CDR2: MNHEY, SVGEGT. The CDR3 has 14 amino acids. The CDR3 here is CASSLLKRDNEQFF.

The genes are TRBV20-1 and TRBJ2-1; TCRdb's D call, TRBD1, is unchecked because there is no DNA. This CDR3 spans 11 amino acids. Germline V gives CDR1 DFQATT, CDR2 SNEGSKA (reference sequence). The CDR3 region is CSAAGDNEQFF.

This rearrangement joins TRBV18 to TRBJ1-5. Germline V CDR1 and CDR2: KGHSH, LQKENI. This CDR3 region has 15 residues. The CDR3 is CASSREVRSNQPQHF.

V is TRBV28 and J is TRBJ2-1; with no DNA, the TCRdb D assignment of TRBD2 cannot be verified. The CDR3 sequence is 17 residues long. The germline gives CDR1 MDHEN, CDR2 SYDVKM. CDR3 loop: CASSFPLLAASSNEQFF.

The J gene is TRBJ2-1, the V gene TRBV19; TCRdb proposes TRBD2, but this gene call is untestable without DNA. The germline V gene encodes CDR1 LNHDA and CDR2 SQIVND (reference sequence). This CDR3 contains 15 residues. CDR3 protein: CATKSKAGVGNEQFF.

The chain links TRBV20-1 to TRBJ1-4; lacking DNA, the TRBD1 call made by TCRdb goes unchecked. Per the germline V gene, CDR1 is DFQATT and CDR2 is SNEGSKA (reference sequence). The CDR3 loop spans 14 amino acids. CDR3 sequence reads: CSAGPQGYGEKLFF.

The gene calls are TRBV4-2 and TRBJ2-4; checking the TCRdb D call of TRBD2 is not possible without DNA. Germline lookup yields CDR1 LGHNA and CDR2 YNFKEQ. The CDR3 is 19 amino acids. The CDR3 region is CASSQGGVGGRASKNIQYF.

V is TRBV12-3 or TRBV12-4 and J is TRBJ2-1; TCRdb reports TRBD2, a call that lacks DNA to check it against. The CDR3 sequence is 16 residues long. The CDR3 reads CASSFAGTSGYNEQFF.

The chain combines TRBV5-1 with TRBJ2-1; TCRdb indicates TRBD1, and absent DNA this call remains unverified. From germline, CDR1 is SGHRS and CDR2 YFSETQ. The CDR3 runs to 12 residues. The CDR3: CASSLAGTPQFF.

The rearrangement uses TRBV6-5 and TRBJ2-7; there is no DNA to check the TCRdb D call of TRBD1. There are 15 residues in the CDR3. Germline CDR1 reads MNHEY; CDR2 reads SVGAGI. CDR3 sequence: CASRPAGTRDYEQYF.

The V gene is TRBV3-1, the J gene TRBJ2-7; TCRdb outputs TRBD1, but without DNA this stays unchecked. The V gene's germline CDR1 is LGHDT and CDR2 YNNKEL (reference sequence). This CDR3 contains 16 residues. This CDR3 reads CASSQDSATGLYEQYF.

The chain employs TRBV20-1 and TRBJ1-3; the TCRdb call, TRBD1, lacks DNA for checking. The CDR3 totals 15 residues. CDR1 is DFQATT and CDR2 is SNEGSKA in the germline V gene (reference sequence). The CDR3 reads CSARPMTGSGNTIYF.

The chain employs TRBV28 and TRBJ1-4; the TCRdb call, TRBD1, lacks DNA for checking. Germline assignment: CDR1 MDHEN and CDR2 SYDVKM. This CDR3 contains 14 residues. CDR3: CASSSLGGDEKLFF.

The chain couples TRBV11-2 to TRBJ2-1. Germline CDR1 and CDR2: SGHAT and FQNNGV. The CDR3 is 14 residues long. CDR3 region: CASSLVISDNEQFF.

The chain recombines TRBV9 with TRBJ2-3; TCRdb returns TRBD1, unconfirmable since there is no DNA. Germline CDR1 reads SGDLS; CDR2 reads YYNGEE. This CDR3 is 16 amino acids long. CDR3 protein: CASSQLGQGETDTQYF.

This sequence joins TRBV27 and TRBJ2-3. Germline CDR1 is MNHEY and CDR2 is SMNVEV (reference sequence). The length of the CDR3 is 13 residues. CDR3: CASSHTYTDTQYF.

The chain couples TRBV2 to TRBJ2-7; TCRdb's assignment of TRBD2 cannot be checked, as there is no DNA. The CDR3 is made up of 13 amino acids. Germline-derived CDR1 and CDR2 are SNHLY and FYNNEI. CDR3: CARGLAGTYEQYF. Together with reference TRBV2 and TRBJ2-7, the CDR3 gives the full variable domain: EPEVTQTPSHQVTQMGQEVILRCVPISNHLYFYWYRQILGQKVEFLVSFYNNEISEKSEIFDDQFSVERPDGSNFTLKIRSTKLEDSAMYFCARGLAGTYEQYFGPGTRLTVT.

The chain has TRBV25-1 and TRBJ1-2; checking the TCRdb D call of TRBD1 is not possible without DNA. Germline V gives CDR1 MGHDK, CDR2 SYGVNS. The CDR3 is made up of 11 amino acids. The CDR3 region is CASSALGPYTF.

CDR3 amino acids: CASSSAGAFHNEQFF. The chain is built from TRBV27 and TRBJ2-1. The CDR3 spans 15 residues. CDR1 is MNHEY and CDR2 is SMNVEV in the germline V gene (reference sequence).

V and J are TRBV5-1 and TRBJ2-5; TCRdb gives TRBD1 as the D gene, but with no DNA this cannot be confirmed. Germline CDR1 reads SGHRS; CDR2 reads YFSETQ. The CDR3 is 16 amino acids. The CDR3 is CASSLDGQGRVETQYF.